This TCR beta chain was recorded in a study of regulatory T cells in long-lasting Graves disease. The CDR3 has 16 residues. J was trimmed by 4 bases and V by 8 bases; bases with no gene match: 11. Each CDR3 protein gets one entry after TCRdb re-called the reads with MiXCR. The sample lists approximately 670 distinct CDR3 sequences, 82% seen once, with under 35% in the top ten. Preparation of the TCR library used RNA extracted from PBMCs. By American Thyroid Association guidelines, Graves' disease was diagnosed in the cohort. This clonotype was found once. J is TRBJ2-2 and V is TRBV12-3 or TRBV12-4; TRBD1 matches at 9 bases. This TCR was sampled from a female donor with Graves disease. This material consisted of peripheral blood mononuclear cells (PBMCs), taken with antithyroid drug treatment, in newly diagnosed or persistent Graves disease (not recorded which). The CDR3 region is CASHPIGTGTTGELFF. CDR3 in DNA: TGTGCCAGCCATCCTATAGGGACAGGGACCACCGGGGAGCTGTTTTTT.